The clone carrying this T cell receptor beta chain was counted once. Its target is not known. Trimming shortened V by 4 bases and J by 0 bases, and 11 bases separated the two germline ends. Germline V gene lookup returns CDR1 SGHDT and CDR2 YYEEEE. This CDR3 is 14 amino acids long. This sample is part of a study of graft-versus-host responses after intestinal transplantation. Study summary: Recipients received multivisceral, liver-intestinal, or isolated intestinal transplants. Overall study findings and caveats: GvH clone levels peaked in circulation, and this peak was associated with early post-transplant HvG declines. Allograft graft-versus-host to host-versus-graft clonal ratios ran high in patients with graft-donor T cell macrochimerism.

The method was immunoSEQ multiplex PCR; TCRdb's version includes in-frame clones alone and lacks a portion of them. Among tens of thousands of clones listed, about 94% were seen once. V gene TRBV5-6 combines with J gene TRBJ2-7; maybe TRBD1 (5 bases). The material was unstimulated CD8+ T cells sorted from spleen or lymph node cells, obtained before intestinal transplant. This receptor was obtained from a human donor who received an intestinal transplant. The CDR3 coding sequence is TGTGCCAGCAGCCGAGACAGCCCCTCCTACGAGCAGTACTTC. It is translated as CASSRDSPSYEQYF.